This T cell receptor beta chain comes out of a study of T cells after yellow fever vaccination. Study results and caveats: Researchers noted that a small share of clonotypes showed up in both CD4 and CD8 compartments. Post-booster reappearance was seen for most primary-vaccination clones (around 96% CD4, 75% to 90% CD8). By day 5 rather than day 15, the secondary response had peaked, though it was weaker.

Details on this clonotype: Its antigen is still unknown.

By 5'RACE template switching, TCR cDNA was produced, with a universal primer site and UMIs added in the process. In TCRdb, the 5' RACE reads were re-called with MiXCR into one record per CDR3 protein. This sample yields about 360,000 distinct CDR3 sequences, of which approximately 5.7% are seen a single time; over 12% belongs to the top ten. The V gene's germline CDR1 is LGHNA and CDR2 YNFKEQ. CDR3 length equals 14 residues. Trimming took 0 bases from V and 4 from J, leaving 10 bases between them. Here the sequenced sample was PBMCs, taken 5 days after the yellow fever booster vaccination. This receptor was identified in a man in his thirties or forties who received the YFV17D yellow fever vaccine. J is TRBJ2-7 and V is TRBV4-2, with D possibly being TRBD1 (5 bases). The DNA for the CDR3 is TGTGCCAGCAGCCAAGATTGGGGCCCGTACGAGCAGTACTTC. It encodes CASSQDWGPYEQYF.